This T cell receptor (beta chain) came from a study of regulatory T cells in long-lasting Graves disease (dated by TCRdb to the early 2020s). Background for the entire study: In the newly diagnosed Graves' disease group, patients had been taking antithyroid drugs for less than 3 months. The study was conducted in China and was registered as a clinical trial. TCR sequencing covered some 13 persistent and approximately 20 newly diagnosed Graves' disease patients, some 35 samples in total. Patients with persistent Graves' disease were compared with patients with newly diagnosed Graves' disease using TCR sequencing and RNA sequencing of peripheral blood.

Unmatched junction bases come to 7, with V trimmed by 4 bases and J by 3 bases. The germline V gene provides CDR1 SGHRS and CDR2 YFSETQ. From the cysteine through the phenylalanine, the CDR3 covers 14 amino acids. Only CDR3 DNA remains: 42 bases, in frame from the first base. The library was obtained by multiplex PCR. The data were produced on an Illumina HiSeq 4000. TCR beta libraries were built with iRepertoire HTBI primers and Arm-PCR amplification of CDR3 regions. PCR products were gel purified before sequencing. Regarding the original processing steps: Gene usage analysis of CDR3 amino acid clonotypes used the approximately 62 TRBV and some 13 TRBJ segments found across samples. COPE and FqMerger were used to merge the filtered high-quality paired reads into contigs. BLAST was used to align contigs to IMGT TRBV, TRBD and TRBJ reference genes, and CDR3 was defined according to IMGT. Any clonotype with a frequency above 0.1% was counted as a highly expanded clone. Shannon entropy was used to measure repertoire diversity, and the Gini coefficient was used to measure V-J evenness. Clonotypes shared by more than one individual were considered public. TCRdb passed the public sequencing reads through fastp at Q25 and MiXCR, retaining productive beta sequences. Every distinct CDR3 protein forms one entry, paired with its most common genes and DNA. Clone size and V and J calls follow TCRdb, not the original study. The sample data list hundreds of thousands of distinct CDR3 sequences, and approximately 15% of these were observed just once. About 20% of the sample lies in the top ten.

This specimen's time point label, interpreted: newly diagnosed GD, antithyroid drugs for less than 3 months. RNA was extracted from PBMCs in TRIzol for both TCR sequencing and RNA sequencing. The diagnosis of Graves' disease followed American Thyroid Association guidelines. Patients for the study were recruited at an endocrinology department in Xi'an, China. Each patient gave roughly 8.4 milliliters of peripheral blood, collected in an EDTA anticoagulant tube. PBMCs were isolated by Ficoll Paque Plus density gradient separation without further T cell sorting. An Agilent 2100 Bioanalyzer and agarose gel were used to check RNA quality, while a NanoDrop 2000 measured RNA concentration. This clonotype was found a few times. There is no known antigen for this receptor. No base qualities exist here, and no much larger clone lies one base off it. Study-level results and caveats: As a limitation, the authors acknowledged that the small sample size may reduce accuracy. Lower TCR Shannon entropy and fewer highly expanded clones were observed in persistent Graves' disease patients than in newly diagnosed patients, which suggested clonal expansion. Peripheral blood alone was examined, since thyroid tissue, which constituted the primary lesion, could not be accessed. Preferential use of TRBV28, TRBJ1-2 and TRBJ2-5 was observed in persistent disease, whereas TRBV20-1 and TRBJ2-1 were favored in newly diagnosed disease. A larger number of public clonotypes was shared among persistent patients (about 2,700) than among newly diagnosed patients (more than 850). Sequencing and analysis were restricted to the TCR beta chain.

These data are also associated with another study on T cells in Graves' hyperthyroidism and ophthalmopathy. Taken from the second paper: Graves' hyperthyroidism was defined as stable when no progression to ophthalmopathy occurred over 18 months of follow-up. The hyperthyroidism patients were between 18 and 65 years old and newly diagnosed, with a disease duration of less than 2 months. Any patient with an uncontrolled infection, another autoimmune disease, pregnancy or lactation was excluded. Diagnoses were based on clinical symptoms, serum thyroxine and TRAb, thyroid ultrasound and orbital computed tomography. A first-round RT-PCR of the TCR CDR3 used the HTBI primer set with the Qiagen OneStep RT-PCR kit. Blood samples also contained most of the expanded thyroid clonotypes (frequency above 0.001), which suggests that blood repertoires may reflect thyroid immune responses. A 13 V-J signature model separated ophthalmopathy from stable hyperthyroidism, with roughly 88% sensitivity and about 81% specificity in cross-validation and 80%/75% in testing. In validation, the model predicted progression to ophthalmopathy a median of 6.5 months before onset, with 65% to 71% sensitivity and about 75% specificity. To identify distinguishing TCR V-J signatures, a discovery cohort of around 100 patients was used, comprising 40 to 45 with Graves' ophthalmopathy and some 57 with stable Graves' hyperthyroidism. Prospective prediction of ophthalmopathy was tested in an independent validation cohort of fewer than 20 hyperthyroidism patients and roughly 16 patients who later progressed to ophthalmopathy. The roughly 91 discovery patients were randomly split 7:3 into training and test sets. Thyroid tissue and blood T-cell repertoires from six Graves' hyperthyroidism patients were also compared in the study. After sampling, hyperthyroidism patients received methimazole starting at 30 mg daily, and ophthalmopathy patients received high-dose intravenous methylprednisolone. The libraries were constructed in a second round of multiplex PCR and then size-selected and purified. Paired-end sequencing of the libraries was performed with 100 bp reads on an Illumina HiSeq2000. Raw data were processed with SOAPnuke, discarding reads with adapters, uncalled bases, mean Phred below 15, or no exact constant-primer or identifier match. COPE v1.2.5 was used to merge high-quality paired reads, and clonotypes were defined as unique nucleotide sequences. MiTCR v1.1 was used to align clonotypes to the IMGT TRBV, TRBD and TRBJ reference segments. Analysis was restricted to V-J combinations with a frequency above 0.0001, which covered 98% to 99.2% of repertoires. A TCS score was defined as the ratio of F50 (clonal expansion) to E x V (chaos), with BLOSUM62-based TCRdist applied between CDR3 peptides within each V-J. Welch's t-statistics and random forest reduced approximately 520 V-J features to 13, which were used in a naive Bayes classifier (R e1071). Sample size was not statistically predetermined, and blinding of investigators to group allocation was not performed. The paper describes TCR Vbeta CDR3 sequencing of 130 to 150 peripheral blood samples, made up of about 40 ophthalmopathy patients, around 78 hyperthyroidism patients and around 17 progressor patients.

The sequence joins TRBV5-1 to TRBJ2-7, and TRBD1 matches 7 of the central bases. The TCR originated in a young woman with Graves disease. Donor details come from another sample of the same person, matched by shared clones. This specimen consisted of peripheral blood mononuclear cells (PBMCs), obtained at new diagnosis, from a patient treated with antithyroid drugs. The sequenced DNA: TGCGCCAGCAGCGGGGGACAGTCGAACTACGAGCAGTACTTC. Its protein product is CASSGGQSNYEQYF. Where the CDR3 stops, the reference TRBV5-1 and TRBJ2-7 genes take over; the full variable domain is KAGVTQTPRYLIKTRGQQVTLSCSPISGHRSVSWYQQTPGQGLQFLFEYFSETQRNKGNFPGRFSGRQFSNSRSEMNVSTLELGDSALYLCASSGGQSNYEQYFGPGTRLTVT.